The rows below give T cell receptor beta chains drawn from one sample of a study of cytomegalovirus exposure and HLA in healthy donors. This table comes from immunoSEQ multiplex PCR, and its TCRdb copy is limited to in-frame clones, with some not included. The data contain approximately 290,000 clones, about 80% of them singletons. The sample comprised PBMCs. Receptors were obtained from a girl aged 2 to 9 in good health and CMV-seronegative. Each CDR3 is given with its conserved first and last residue. Fields, in order: clone size, V gene, J gene, D gene, CDR3 protein, CDR3 DNA. D genes are given only for firm matches. Size is stated for part of the rows, as once, few or many counts, or as a class when the clone is expanded.

size: NA
V: TRBV5-4
J: TRBJ2-7
D: TRBD2
CDR3: CASSTVLAGLAYEQYF
DNA: TGTGCCAGCAGCACCGTTCTAGCGGGACTTGCCTACGAGCAGTACTTC

size: once
V: TRBV6-1
J: TRBJ1-3
D: NA
CDR3: CASSVLPPGNTIYF
DNA: TGTGCCAGCAGTGTCCTCCCTCCTGGAAACACCATATATTTT

size: NA
V: TRBV2
J: TRBJ2-3
D: NA
CDR3: CARGRLSNTQYF
DNA: TGTGCCAGGGGCCGCCTCAGTAATACGCAGTATTTT

size: NA
V: TRBV29-1
J: TRBJ2-7
D: TRBD2
CDR3: CSVLSGLASYEQYF
DNA: TGCAGCGTCCTTAGTGGACTAGCCTCCTACGAGCAGTACTTC

size: NA
V: TRBV5-1
J: TRBJ2-4
D: TRBD2
CDR3: CASSLGSGRDIQYF
DNA: TGCGCCAGCAGCTTGGGGAGCGGGAGGGACATTCAGTACTTC

size: NA
V: TRBV9
J: TRBJ2-7
D: NA
CDR3: CASSGDSYPYEQYF
DNA: TGTGCCAGCAGTGGAGACAGCTACCCCTACGAGCAGTACTTC

size: NA
V: TRBV29-1
J: TRBJ1-2
D: TRBD1
CDR3: CSVDWTGTRNYGYTF
DNA: TGCAGCGTCGACTGGACAGGGACCAGAAACTATGGCTACACCTTC

size: NA
V: TRBV27
J: TRBJ1-5
D: NA
CDR3: CASSLAGENGNQPQHF
DNA: TGTGCCAGCAGTCTCGCGGGAGAAAACGGCAATCAGCCCCAGCATTTT

size: NA
V: TRBV25-1
J: TRBJ2-3
D: TRBD1
CDR3: CASSEYIRGSDTQYF
DNA: TGTGCCAGCAGTGAATACATCAGGGGGTCGGATACGCAGTATTTT

size: NA
V: TRBV28
J: TRBJ2-1
D: NA
CDR3: CASSLRQGLISYNEQFF
DNA: TGTGCCAGCAGTTTGAGGCAGGGTTTAATCTCCTACAATGAGCAGTTCTTC

size: few
V: TRBV5-1
J: TRBJ2-3
D: TRBD2
CDR3: CASSLDRRGAWDTQYF
DNA: TGCGCCAGCAGCTTGGATCGGCGGGGGGCCTGGGATACGCAGTATTTT

size: NA
V: TRBV10-3
J: TRBJ1-6
D: NA
CDR3: CAISENRRIHESPLHF
DNA: TGTGCCATCAGTGAGAACAGGCGAATCCACGAATCACCCCTCCACTTT

size: NA
V: TRBV4-1
J: TRBJ1-5
D: NA
CDR3: CASSQGQGIGQPQHF
DNA: TGCGCCAGCAGCCAAGGGCAGGGGATAGGTCAGCCCCAGCATTTT

size: NA
V: TRBV27
J: TRBJ2-1
D: NA
CDR3: CASREASGTISYNEQFF
DNA: TGTGCCAGCAGAGAAGCCAGCGGGACAATTTCCTACAATGAGCAGTTCTTC

size: NA
V: TRBV28
J: TRBJ1-5
D: NA
CDR3: CASVWQDNQPQHF
DNA: TGTGCCAGCGTTTGGCAGGACAATCAGCCCCAGCATTTT

size: NA
V: TRBV6-1
J: TRBJ2-7
D: TRBD1
CDR3: CASSELTGDSSYEQYF
DNA: TGTGCCAGCAGTGAACTCACAGGGGACAGCTCCTACGAGCAGTACTTC

size: NA
V: TRBV5-6
J: TRBJ1-6
D: NA
CDR3: CASSLMRTEPLHF
DNA: TGTGCCAGCAGCTTGATGAGAACAGAGCCTCTCCACTTT

size: NA
V: TRBV9
J: TRBJ2-7
D: TRBD2
CDR3: CASSVAPGGSTYEQYF
DNA: TGTGCCAGCAGCGTAGCTCCGGGGGGTAGTACCTACGAGCAGTACTTC

size: NA
V: TRBV2
J: TRBJ1-1
D: NA
CDR3: CASIARNTEAFF
DNA: TGTGCCAGCATTGCCAGAAACACTGAAGCTTTCTTT

size: NA
V: TRBV19
J: TRBJ2-2
D: NA
CDR3: CASSMRSGELFF
DNA: TGTGCCAGTAGTATGAGGAGCGGGGAGCTGTTTTTT

size: NA
V: TRBV27
J: TRBJ2-3
D: NA
CDR3: CASSWRGSVGTDTQYF
DNA: TGTGCCAGCAGTTGGAGAGGGTCGGTCGGCACAGATACGCAGTATTTT

size: few
V: TRBV5-1
J: TRBJ2-7
D: TRBD1
CDR3: CASSSGQGLSYEQYF
DNA: TGCGCCAGCAGCTCAGGACAGGGCCTCTCCTACGAGCAGTACTTC

size: NA
V: TRBV18
J: TRBJ1-1
D: TRBD1
CDR3: CASSDRVDTEAFF
DNA: TGTGCCAGCTCGGACAGGGTTGACACTGAAGCTTTCTTT

size: NA
V: TRBV2
J: TRBJ2-2
D: NA
CDR3: CASGEVSRENTGELFF
DNA: TGTGCCAGCGGTGAAGTAAGCAGGGAAAACACCGGGGAGCTGTTTTTT

size: few
V: TRBV7-8
J: TRBJ1-2
D: TRBD1
CDR3: CASSLYGGTGGGYGYTF
DNA: TGTGCCAGCAGCTTATATGGGGGGACAGGGGGCGGCTATGGCTACACCTTC

size: NA
V: TRBV7-9
J: TRBJ2-2
D: TRBD1
CDR3: CASSLLRTGGTGELFF
DNA: TGTGCCAGCAGCTTACTGAGGACAGGGGGAACCGGGGAGCTGTTTTTT

size: NA
V: TRBV10-3
J: TRBJ2-7
D: TRBD1
CDR3: CAISDGTVEQYF
DNA: TGTGCCATCAGTGATGGGACAGTAGAGCAGTACTTC

size: once
V: TRBV7-9
J: TRBJ2-1
D: TRBD1
CDR3: CASSSWTGHEQFF
DNA: TGTGCCAGCAGCTCTTGGACAGGGCATGAGCAGTTCTTC

size: NA
V: TRBV5-4
J: TRBJ2-3
D: NA
CDR3: CASSWRGGTDTQYF
DNA: TGTGCCAGCAGCTGGCGGGGAGGCACAGATACGCAGTATTTT

size: NA
V: TRBV30
J: TRBJ2-1
D: NA
CDR3: CAWSVSNEQFF
DNA: TGTGCCTGGAGTGTGAGTAATGAGCAGTTCTTC

size: once
V: TRBV13
J: TRBJ1-1
D: TRBD1
CDR3: CASSSAGTGVTEAFF
DNA: TGTGCCAGCTCCTCTGCCGGGACAGGGGTCACTGAAGCTTTCTTT

size: NA
V: TRBV5-1
J: TRBJ1-5
D: TRBD1
CDR3: CASSPGQGGSNQPQHF
DNA: TGCGCCAGCAGCCCTGGACAGGGAGGTAGCAATCAGCCCCAGCATTTT

size: NA
V: TRBV4-1
J: TRBJ1-3
D: NA
CDR3: CASSQIGAGNTIYF
DNA: TGCGCCAGCAGCCAAATCGGGGCTGGAAACACCATATATTTT

size: NA
V: TRBV7-9
J: TRBJ2-1
D: TRBD1
CDR3: CASSSIRTGAYNEQFF
DNA: TGTGCCAGCAGTTCTATCCGGACAGGGGCCTACAATGAGCAGTTCTTC

size: NA
V: TRBV15
J: TRBJ2-5
D: TRBD2
CDR3: CATSRDSEREGPETQYF
DNA: TGTGCCACCAGCAGAGATAGTGAGCGGGAGGGCCCTGAGACCCAGTACTTC

size: NA
V: TRBV7-6
J: TRBJ2-2
D: NA
CDR3: CASTRGRAANTGELFF
DNA: TGTGCCAGCACCCGCGGGCGGGCCGCGAACACCGGGGAGCTGTTTTTT

size: NA
V: TRBV10-3
J: TRBJ2-1
D: TRBD2
CDR3: CAISEDLSSSGQQFF
DNA: TGTGCCATCAGTGAGGATTTGTCGTCTAGCGGGCAGCAGTTCTTC

size: NA
V: TRBV19
J: TRBJ2-1
D: NA
CDR3: CATSEAASSYNEQFF
DNA: TGTGCCACGTCAGAAGCAGCGAGCTCCTACAATGAGCAGTTCTTC

size: once
V: TRBV14
J: TRBJ2-3
D: TRBD2
CDR3: CASSQDFFEREGTDTQYF
DNA: TGTGCCAGCAGCCAAGATTTCTTCGAGCGGGAGGGCACAGATACGCAGTATTTT

size: NA
V: TRBV2
J: TRBJ1-5
D: TRBD1
CDR3: CASGQGYNQPQHF
DNA: TGTGCCAGCGGACAGGGCTATAATCAGCCCCAGCATTTT

size: NA
V: TRBV5-1
J: TRBJ2-5
D: TRBD2
CDR3: CASSRQGAGGQQETQYF
DNA: TGCGCCAGCAGCAGACAAGGAGCGGGGGGGCAACAAGAGACCCAGTACTTC

size: NA
V: TRBV5-1
J: TRBJ1-4
D: NA
CDR3: CASSLTGITNEKLFF
DNA: TGCGCCAGCAGCTTGACGGGGATCACTAATGAAAAACTGTTTTTT

size: NA
V: TRBV11-2
J: TRBJ2-1
D: NA
CDR3: CASSTFGGLGNEQFF
DNA: TGTGCCAGCAGCACCTTCGGGGGGCTGGGCAATGAGCAGTTCTTC

size: NA
V: TRBV7-2
J: TRBJ2-3
D: NA
CDR3: CASSLAGGRDTQYF
DNA: TGTGCCAGCAGCTTAGCGGGGGGGCGGGATACGCAGTATTTT

size: NA
V: TRBV18
J: TRBJ2-2
D: TRBD1
CDR3: CASSLKGQGTGELFF
DNA: TGTGCCAGCTCACTAAAGGGACAGGGGACCGGGGAGCTGTTTTTT

size: NA
V: TRBV5-1
J: TRBJ1-2
D: NA
CDR3: CASSLGAGAGYTF
DNA: TGCGCCAGCAGCTTGGGGGCAGGGGCAGGCTACACCTTC

size: NA
V: TRBV4-2
J: TRBJ2-3
D: TRBD1
CDR3: CASSQDFGRGQGSDTQYF
DNA: TGTGCCAGCAGCCAAGATTTCGGGCGGGGACAGGGGTCAGATACGCAGTATTTT

size: NA
V: TRBV28
J: TRBJ1-5
D: TRBD1
CDR3: CASSFGFWNTDRQKKPQHF
DNA: TGTGCCAGCAGTTTTGGTTTTTGGAATACGGACAGGCAGAAAAAGCCCCAGCATTTT

size: NA
V: TRBV28
J: TRBJ2-4
D: TRBD1
CDR3: CASSLDEGQGYLGKNIQYF
DNA: TGTGCCAGCAGCTTGGATGAAGGACAGGGCTACTTAGGCAAAAACATTCAGTACTTC

size: once
V: TRBV28
J: TRBJ2-5
D: TRBD2
CDR3: CASSSPYDLAEEVETQYF
DNA: TGTGCCAGCAGCTCTCCTTATGATCTAGCGGAGGAGGTCGAGACCCAGTACTTC

size: NA
V: TRBV10-3
J: TRBJ1-1
D: NA
CDR3: CAITSLQGRPEAFF
DNA: TGTGCCATCACTTCGCTTCAGGGAAGGCCTGAAGCTTTCTTT

size: NA
V: TRBV6-6
J: TRBJ1-2
D: TRBD1
CDR3: CASSYTTGGPPGYTF
DNA: TGTGCCAGCAGTTACACTACAGGGGGCCCCCCTGGCTACACCTTC

size: NA
V: TRBV29-1
J: TRBJ2-7
D: TRBD2
CDR3: CSVLGGGSSYEQYF
DNA: TGCAGCGTTCTTGGCGGCGGGAGCTCCTACGAGCAGTACTTC

size: NA
V: TRBV7-9
J: TRBJ2-5
D: NA
CDR3: CASSSPAGQETQYF
DNA: TGTGCCAGCAGTTCTCCGGCAGGGCAAGAGACCCAGTACTTC

size: few
V: TRBV5-6
J: TRBJ1-1
D: NA
CDR3: CASSLGGEAFF
DNA: TGTGCCAGCAGCTTGGGAGGTGAAGCTTTCTTT

size: NA
V: TRBV6-5
J: TRBJ2-4
D: TRBD1
CDR3: CASSYRGLAKNIQYF
DNA: TGTGCCAGCAGTTACAGGGGGCTAGCCAAAAACATTCAGTACTTC

size: NA
V: TRBV7-7
J: TRBJ2-2
D: NA
CDR3: CASSLGSGSGELFF
DNA: TGTGCCAGCAGCTTGGGGTCGGGATCCGGGGAGCTGTTTTTT

size: NA
V: TRBV7-9
J: TRBJ2-1
D: NA
CDR3: CASSFGEYYNEQFF
DNA: TGTGCCAGCAGCTTTGGAGAGTATTACAATGAGCAGTTCTTC

size: NA
V: TRBV7-6
J: TRBJ1-5
D: NA
CDR3: CASSLETDSNQPQHF
DNA: TGTGCCAGCAGCTTAGAGACAGATAGCAATCAGCCCCAGCATTTT